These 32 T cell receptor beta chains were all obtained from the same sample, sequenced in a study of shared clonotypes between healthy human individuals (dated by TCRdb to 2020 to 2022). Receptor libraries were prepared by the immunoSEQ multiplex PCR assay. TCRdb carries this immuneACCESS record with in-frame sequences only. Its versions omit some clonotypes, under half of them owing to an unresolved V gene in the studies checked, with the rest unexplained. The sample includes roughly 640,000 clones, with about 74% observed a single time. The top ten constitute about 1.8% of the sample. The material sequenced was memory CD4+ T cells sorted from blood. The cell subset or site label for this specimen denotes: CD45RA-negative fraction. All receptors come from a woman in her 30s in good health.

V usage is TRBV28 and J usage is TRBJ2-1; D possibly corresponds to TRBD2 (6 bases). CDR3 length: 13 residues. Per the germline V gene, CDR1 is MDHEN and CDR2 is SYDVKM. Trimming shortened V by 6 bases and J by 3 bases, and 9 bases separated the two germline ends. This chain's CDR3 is CASRVADYNEQFF. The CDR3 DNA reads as TGTGCCAGCAGGGTAGCGGACTACAATGAGCAGTTCTTC.

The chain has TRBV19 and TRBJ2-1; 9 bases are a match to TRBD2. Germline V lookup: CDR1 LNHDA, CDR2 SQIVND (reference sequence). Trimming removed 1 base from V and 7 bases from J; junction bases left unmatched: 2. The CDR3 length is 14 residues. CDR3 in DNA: TGTGCCAGTAGTATAGGGACTAGCGTTAATGAGCAGTTCTTC. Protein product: CASSIGTSVNEQFF.

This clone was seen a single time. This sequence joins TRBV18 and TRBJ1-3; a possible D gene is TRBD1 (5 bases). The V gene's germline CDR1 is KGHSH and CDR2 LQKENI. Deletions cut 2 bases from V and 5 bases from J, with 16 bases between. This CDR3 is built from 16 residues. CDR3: CASSPLSRALRNTIYF. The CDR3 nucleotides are TGTGCCAGCTCACCATTGTCCAGGGCATTACGAAACACCATATATTTT.

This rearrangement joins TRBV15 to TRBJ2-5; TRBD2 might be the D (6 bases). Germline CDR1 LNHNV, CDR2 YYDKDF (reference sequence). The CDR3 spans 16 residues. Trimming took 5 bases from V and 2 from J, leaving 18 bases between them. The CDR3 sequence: CATSLLALGSQETQYF. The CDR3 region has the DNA TGTGCCACCAGCTTACTAGCTTTAGGCTCACAAGAGACCCAGTACTTC. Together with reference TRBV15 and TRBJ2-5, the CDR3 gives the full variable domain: DAMVIQNPRYQVTQFGKPVTLSCSQTLNHNVMYWYQQKSSQAPKLLFHYYDKDFNNEADTPDNFQSRRPNTSFCFLDIRSPGLGDTAMYLCATSLLALGSQETQYFGPGTRLLVL.

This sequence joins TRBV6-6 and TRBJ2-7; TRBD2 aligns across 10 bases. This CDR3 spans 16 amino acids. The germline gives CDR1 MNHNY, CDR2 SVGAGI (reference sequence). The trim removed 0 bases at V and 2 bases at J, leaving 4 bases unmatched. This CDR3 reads CASSYSRAGGPYEQYF. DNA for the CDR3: TGTGCCAGCAGTTACTCTAGAGCGGGAGGGCCCTACGAGCAGTACTTC.

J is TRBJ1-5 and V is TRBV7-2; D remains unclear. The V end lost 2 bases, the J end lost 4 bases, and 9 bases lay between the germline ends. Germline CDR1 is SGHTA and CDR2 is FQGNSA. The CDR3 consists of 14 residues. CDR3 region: CASSLQALNQPQHF. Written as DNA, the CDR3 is TGTGCCAGCAGCTTACAGGCACTGAATCAGCCCCAGCATTTT.

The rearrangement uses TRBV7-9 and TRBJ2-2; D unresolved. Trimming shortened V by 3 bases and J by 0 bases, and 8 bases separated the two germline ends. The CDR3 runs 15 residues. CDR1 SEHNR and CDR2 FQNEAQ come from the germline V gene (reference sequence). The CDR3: CASSFGSSNTGELFF. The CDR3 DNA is TGTGCCAGCAGCTTCGGATCGTCGAACACCGGGGAGCTGTTTTTT.

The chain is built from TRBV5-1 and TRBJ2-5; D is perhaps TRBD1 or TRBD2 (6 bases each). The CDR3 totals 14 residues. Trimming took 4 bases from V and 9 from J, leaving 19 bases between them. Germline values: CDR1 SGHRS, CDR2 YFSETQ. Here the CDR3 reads CASSHRTAEGAQYF. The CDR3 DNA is TGCGCCAGCAGCCACCGGACTGCGGAGGGGGCCCAGTACTTC.

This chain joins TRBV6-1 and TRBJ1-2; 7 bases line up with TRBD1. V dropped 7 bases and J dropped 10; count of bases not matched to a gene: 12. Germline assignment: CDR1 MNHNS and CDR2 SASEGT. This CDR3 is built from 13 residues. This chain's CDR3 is CASNLRRGTDYTF. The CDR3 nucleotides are TGTGCCAGCAATCTCCGGCGGGGGACAGACTACACCTTC.

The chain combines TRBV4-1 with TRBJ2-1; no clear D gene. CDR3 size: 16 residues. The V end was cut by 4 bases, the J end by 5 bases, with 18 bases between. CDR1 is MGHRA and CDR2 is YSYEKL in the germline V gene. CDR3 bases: TGCGCCAGCAGCCCCCAGGAGCGCGCCCCGAACAATGAGCAGTTCTTC. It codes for CASSPQERAPNNEQFF.

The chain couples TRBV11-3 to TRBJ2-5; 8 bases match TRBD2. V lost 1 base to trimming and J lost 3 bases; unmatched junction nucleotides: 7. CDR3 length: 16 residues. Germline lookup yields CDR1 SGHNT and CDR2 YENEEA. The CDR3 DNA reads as TGTGCCAGCAGCTTAGGAGCCGGGAGGGGAGAAGAGACCCAGTACTTC. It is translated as CASSLGAGRGEETQYF.

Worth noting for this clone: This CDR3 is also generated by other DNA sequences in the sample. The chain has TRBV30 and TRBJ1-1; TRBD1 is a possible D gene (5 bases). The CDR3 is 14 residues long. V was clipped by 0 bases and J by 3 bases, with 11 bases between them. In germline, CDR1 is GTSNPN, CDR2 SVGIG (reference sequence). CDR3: CAWSVRFRDTEAFF. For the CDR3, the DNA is TGTGCCTGGAGTGTAAGGTTCAGGGACACTGAAGCTTTCTTT.

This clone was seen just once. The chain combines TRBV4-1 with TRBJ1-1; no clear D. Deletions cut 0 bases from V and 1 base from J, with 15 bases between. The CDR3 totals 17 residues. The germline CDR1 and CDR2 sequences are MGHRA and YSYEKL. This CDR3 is CASSQDRAGSGNTEAFF. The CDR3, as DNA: TGCGCCAGCAGCCAAGATAGAGCGGGATCAGGGAACACTGAAGCTTTCTTT.

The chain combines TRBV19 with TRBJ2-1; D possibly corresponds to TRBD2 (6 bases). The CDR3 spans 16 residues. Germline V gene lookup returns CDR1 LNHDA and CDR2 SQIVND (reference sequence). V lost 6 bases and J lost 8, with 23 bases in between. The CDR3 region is CASSEQGLWGVYEQFF. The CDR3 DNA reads TGTGCCAGTAGCGAACAAGGACTATGGGGGGTATATGAGCAGTTCTTC.

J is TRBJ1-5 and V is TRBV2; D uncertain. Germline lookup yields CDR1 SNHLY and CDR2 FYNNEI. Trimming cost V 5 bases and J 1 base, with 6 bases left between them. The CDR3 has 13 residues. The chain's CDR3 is CASSPGSNQPQHF. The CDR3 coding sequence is TGTGCCAGCAGTCCCGGGAGCAATCAGCCCCAGCATTTT.

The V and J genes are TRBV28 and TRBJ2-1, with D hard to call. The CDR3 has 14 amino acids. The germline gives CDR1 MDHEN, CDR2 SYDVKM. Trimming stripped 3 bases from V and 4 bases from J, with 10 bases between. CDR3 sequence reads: CASSLWRGYNEQFF. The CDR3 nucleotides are TGTGCCAGCAGTTTGTGGAGAGGATACAATGAGCAGTTCTTC.

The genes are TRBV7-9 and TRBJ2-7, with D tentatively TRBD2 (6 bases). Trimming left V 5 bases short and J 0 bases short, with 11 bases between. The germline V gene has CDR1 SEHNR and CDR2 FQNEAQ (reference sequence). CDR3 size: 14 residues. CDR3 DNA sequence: TGTGCCAGCAGCCCAACCGGGAGCTCCTACGAGCAGTACTTC. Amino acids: CASSPTGSSYEQYF.

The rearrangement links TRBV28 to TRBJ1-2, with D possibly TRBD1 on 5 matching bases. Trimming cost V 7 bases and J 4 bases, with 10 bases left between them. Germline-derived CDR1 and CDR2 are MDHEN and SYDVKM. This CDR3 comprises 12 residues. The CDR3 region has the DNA TGTGCCAGCATGGGACTGGGCTATGGCTACACCTTC. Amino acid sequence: CASMGLGYGYTF.

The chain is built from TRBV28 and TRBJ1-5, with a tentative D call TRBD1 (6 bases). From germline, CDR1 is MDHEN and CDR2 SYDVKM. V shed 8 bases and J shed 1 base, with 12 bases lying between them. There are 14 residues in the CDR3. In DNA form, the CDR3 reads TGTGCCAGCGCCCGACAGGTGAGCAATCAGCCCCAGCATTTT. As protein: CASARQVSNQPQHF.

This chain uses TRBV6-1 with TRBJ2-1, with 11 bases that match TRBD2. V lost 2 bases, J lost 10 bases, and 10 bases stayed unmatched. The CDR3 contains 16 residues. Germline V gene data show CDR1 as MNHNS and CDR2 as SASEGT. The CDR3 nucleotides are TGTGCCAGCAGTGAATTAGCGGGAGGGGACGTACACGAGCAGTTCTTC. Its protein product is CASSELAGGDVHEQFF.

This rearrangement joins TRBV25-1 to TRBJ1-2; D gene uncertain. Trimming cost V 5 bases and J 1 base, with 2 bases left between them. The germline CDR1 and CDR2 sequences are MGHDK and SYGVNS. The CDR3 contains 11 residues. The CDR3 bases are TGTGCCAGCAGTTTTAACTATGGCTACACCTTC. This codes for CASSFNYGYTF.

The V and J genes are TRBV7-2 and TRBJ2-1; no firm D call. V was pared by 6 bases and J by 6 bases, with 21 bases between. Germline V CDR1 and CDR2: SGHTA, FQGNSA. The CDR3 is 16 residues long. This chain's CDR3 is CASRPTALTTGNEQFF. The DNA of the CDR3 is TGTGCCAGCAGACCAACAGCTTTAACCACGGGCAATGAGCAGTTCTTC.

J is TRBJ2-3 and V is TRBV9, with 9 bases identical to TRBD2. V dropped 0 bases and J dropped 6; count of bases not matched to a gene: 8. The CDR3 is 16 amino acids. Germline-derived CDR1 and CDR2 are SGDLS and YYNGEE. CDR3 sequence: CASSVVGGLAADTQYF. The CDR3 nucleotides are TGTGCCAGCAGCGTAGTCGGGGGACTAGCTGCTGATACGCAGTATTTT.

The CDR3 nucleotides read TGTGCCAGCAGCTTAGGCGGGGCTGGGGCCAACGTCCTGACTTTC. Protein product: CASSLGGAGANVLTF. The genes are TRBV7-6 and TRBJ2-6, with D tentatively TRBD2 (6 bases). Per the germline V gene, CDR1 is SGHVS and CDR2 is FNYEAQ. CDR3 length equals 15 residues. Trimming stripped 1 base from V and 2 bases from J, with 6 bases between.

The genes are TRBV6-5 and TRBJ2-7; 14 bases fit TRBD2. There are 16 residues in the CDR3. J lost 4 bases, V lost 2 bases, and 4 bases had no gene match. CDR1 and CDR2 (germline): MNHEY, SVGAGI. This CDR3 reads CASSYTGTSGSYEQYF. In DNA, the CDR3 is TGTGCCAGCAGTTACACCGGGACTAGCGGGAGTTACGAGCAGTACTTC.

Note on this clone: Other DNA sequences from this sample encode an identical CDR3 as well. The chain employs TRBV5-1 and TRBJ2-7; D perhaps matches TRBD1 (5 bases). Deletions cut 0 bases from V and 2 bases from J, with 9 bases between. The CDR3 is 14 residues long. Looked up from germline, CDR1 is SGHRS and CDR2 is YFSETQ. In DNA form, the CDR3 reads TGCGCCAGCAGCTTGGAGGCAGGGACCTACGAGCAGTACTTC. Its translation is CASSLEAGTYEQYF.

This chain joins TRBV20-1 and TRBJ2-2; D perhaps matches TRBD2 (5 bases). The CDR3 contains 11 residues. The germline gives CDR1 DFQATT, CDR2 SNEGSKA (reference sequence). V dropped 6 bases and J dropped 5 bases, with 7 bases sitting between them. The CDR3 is CSAQRTGELFF. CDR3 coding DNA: TGCAGTGCCCAGCGGACCGGGGAGCTGTTTTTT.

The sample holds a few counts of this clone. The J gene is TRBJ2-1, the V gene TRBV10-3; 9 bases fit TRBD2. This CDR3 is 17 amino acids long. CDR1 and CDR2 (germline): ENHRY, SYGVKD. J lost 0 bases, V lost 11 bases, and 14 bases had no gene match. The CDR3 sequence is CASRREAGGSSYNEQFF. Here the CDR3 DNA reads TGTGCCTCCCGCAGGGAAGCGGGAGGAAGCTCCTACAATGAGCAGTTCTTC.

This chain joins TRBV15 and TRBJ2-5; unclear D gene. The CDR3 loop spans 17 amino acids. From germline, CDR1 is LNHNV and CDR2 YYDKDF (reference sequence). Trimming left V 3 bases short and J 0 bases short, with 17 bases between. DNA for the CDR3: TGTGCCACCAGCAGGGGGTCTGGTTTCCCACACCAAGAGACCCAGTACTTC. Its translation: CATSRGSGFPHQETQYF. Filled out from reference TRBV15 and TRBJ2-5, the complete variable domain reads DAMVIQNPRYQVTQFGKPVTLSCSQTLNHNVMYWYQQKSSQAPKLLFHYYDKDFNNEADTPDNFQSRRPNTSFCFLDIRSPGLGDTAMYLCATSRGSGFPHQETQYFGPGTRLLVL.

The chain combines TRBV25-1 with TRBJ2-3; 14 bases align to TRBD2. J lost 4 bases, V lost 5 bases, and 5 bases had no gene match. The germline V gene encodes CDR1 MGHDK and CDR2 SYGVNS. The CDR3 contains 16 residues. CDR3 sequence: CASSSGTSGSADTQYF. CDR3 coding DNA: TGTGCCAGCAGTTCCGGGACTAGCGGGAGTGCAGATACGCAGTATTTT.

CDR3 loop: CASSLWSLSRGNTIYF. In DNA, the CDR3 is TGTGCCAGCAGTTTATGGAGTCTTTCTCGAGGAAACACCATATATTTT. The rearrangement uses TRBV28 and TRBJ1-3; D unclear. Trimming took off 0 bases at V and 4 bases at J, with 13 bases between the two ends. This CDR3 has 16 amino acids. From germline, CDR1 is MDHEN and CDR2 SYDVKM. Supplemented by reference TRBV28 and TRBJ1-3, the full variable domain reads DVKVTQSSRYLVKRTGEKVFLECVQDMDHENMFWYRQDPGLGLRLIYFSYDVKMKEKGDIPEGYSVSREKKERFSLILESASTNQTSMYLCASSLWSLSRGNTIYFGEGSWLTVV.

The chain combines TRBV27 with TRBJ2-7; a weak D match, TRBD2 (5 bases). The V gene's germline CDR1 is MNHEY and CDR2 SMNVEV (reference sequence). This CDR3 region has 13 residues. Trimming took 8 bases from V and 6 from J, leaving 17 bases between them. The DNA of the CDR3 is TGTGCCAGCGGTCCCCGGGGAATGGTCGAGCAGTACTTC. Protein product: CASGPRGMVEQYF.